These T cell receptor beta chains were read from a single sample in a study of blood T cell repertoires in COVID-19. The protocol was immunoSEQ multiplex PCR, while the TCRdb copy is restricted to in-frame clones and leaves out a portion. The sample comprises roughly 280,000 clones, less than 95% of which are singletons, and around 2.8% rests with the top ten. Sequencing was performed on PBMCs or T cells enriched from blood (not recorded which). All receptors come from a man in his forties who had been exposed to COVID-19. CDR3s include the opening cysteine and the closing phenylalanine or tryptophan.

v_gene: TRBV28; CDR3aa: CASSFGGTLNTEAFF
v_gene: TRBV12-5; CDR3aa: CASGLDREISYEQYF
v_gene: TRBV5-5; CDR3aa: CASSLVFQDSGANVLTF
v_gene: TRBV28; CDR3aa: CASRPQNQPQHF
v_gene: TRBV5-1; CDR3aa: CASQGTSTFSYNEQFF
v_gene: TRBV5-4; CDR3aa: CASSLAPGEQYF
v_gene: TRBV28; CDR3aa: CASSGYSSSEQFF
v_gene: TRBV7-9; CDR3aa: CASSPPSQRHEQYF
v_gene: TRBV7-9; CDR3aa: CASSLGQSSYEQYF
v_gene: TRBV19; CDR3aa: CASSSAYRTGYEQFF
v_gene: TRBV15; CDR3aa: CATSKIGDTEAFF
v_gene: TRBV18; CDR3aa: CASSPRTEAFF
v_gene: TRBV9; CDR3aa: CASSVDKGASPLHF
v_gene: TRBV7-9; CDR3aa: CASSRRSTGGPVGEKLFF
v_gene: TRBV12-3/TRBV12-4; CDR3aa: CASSLAVYGYTF
v_gene: TRBV7-3; CDR3aa: CASSTQGVHNEQFF